These T cell receptor beta chains were read from a single sample in a study of T-cell reconstitution after alpha-beta-depleted transplantation in children. One entry per CDR3 protein, called by TCRdb with MiXCR from the PCR reads. Found here are about 460,000 distinct CDR3 sequences, about 10% of them singletons; the top ten hold 12% to 15%. This specimen consisted of PBMCs, mostly from graft donor cells, obtained 180 days after TCRalphabeta/CD19-depleted stem cell transplant. The receptors shown here come from a female patient aged 2 to 10 who had a stem cell transplant for aplastic anemia, so the T cells may come from the graft donor. The CDR3 runs from the conserved cysteine through the conserved F or W. A D gene is named only where the DNA matches it firmly. Expanded clones get a size class; other rows say once, few or many, or leave the size out.

.	TRBV19	TRBJ2-5	TRBD1	CASSTRQGETQYF	TGTGCCAGTAGTACTCGACAGGGAGAGACCCAGTACTTC
few	TRBV27	TRBJ2-5	TRBD2	CASSLYGTSGRVPETQYF	TGTGCCAGCAGTTTATATGGGACTAGCGGGAGGGTCCCAGAGACCCAGTACTTC
few	TRBV29-1	TRBJ1-4	TRBD1	CSVEGGQGTEKLFF	TGCAGCGTTGAAGGCGGACAGGGTACTGAAAAACTGTTTTTT
many	TRBV7-9	TRBJ2-2	.	CASSYEGELFF	TGTGCCAGCAGCTATGAAGGGGAGCTGTTTTTT
few	TRBV20-1	TRBJ2-3	TRBD2	CSARDSRLAGGSTSTDTQYF	TGCAGTGCTAGAGATTCGCGACTAGCGGGCGGATCCACTAGCACAGATACGCAGTATTTT
many	TRBV11-2	TRBJ2-3	.	CASSLVSGRSTDTQYF	TGTGCCAGCAGCTTAGTAAGCGGTAGGAGCACAGATACGCAGTATTTT
.	TRBV28	TRBJ1-1	.	CASSEVVMGRTEAFF	TGTGCCAGCAGTGAGGTGGTTATGGGGAGGACTGAAGCTTTCTTT
few	TRBV25-1	TRBJ1-2	.	CASSGLRPYGYTF	TGTGCCAGCAGTGGGCTGCGACCCTATGGCTACACCTTC
few	TRBV20-1	TRBJ2-2	.	CSARDLRQANTGELFF	TGCAGTGCTAGAGATCTGAGGCAGGCAAACACCGGGGAGCTGTTTTTT
.	TRBV11-2	TRBJ2-1	TRBD2	CASTLGPWREDEQFF	TGTGCCAGCACCCTAGGGCCCTGGCGGGAGGATGAGCAGTTCTTC
few	TRBV18	TRBJ2-7	.	CASSPLVSAYEQYF	TGTGCCAGCTCACCACTGGTGTCCGCCTACGAGCAGTACTTC
few	TRBV5-1	TRBJ1-4	.	CASSLVGGTNEKLFF	TGCGCCAGCAGCTTGGTGGGGGGCACTAATGAAAAACTGTTTTTT
.	TRBV28	TRBJ1-5	TRBD1	CASSSQLRDRDQPQHF	TGTGCCAGCAGTTCCCAACTCCGGGACAGAGATCAGCCCCAGCATTTT
.	TRBV20-1	TRBJ2-3	.	CRATGSPRTDTQYF	TGCAGGGCCACGGGTAGCCCACGCACAGATACGCAGTATTTT
many	TRBV6-8	TRBJ2-1	.	CARNLLSLYYNEQFF	TGTGCCAGGAATCTCCTCTCGTTATATTACAATGAGCAGTTCTTC
.	TRBV11-2	TRBJ2-2	.	CASSSNFGNGELFF	TGTGCCAGCAGCTCCAATTTTGGCAATGGGGAGCTGTTTTTT
few	TRBV12-3/TRBV12-4	TRBJ2-7	.	CASSQGTFSYEQYF	TGTGCCAGCAGCCAAGGGACTTTCTCCTACGAGCAGTACTTC
many	TRBV28	TRBJ1-4	TRBD1	CASSPGGTENEKLFF	TGTGCCAGCAGTCCTGGAGGGACAGAAAATGAAAAACTGTTTTTT
many	TRBV12-3/TRBV12-4	TRBJ2-5	TRBD1	CASSSLDRDQETQYF	TGTGCCAGCAGTTCCCTGGACAGGGACCAAGAGACCCAGTACTTC
.	TRBV6-1	TRBJ1-1	TRBD1	CASSEMGQGNTEAFF	TGTGCCAGCAGTGAAATGGGACAGGGGAACACTGAAGCTTTCTTT
.	TRBV9	TRBJ2-1	TRBD2	CASSVGRGSYNEQFF	TGTGCCAGCAGCGTGGGGAGGGGCTCCTACAATGAGCAGTTCTTC
few	TRBV3-1	TRBJ2-7	TRBD2	CASSQTGGGPNEQYF	TGTGCCAGCAGCCAAACCGGGGGGGGACCCAACGAGCAGTACTTC
.	TRBV6-5	TRBJ2-5	TRBD1	CASSRDSGTQYF	TGTGCCAGCAGTAGGGACAGCGGGACCCAGTACTTC
.	TRBV5-6	TRBJ2-5	.	CASKQGGETQYF	TGTGCCAGCAAGCAGGGTGGTGAGACCCAGTACTTC
.	TRBV9	TRBJ2-1	TRBD2	CASSVGGGAPSYNEQFF	TGTGCCAGCAGCGTTGGGGGAGGGGCCCCATCCTACAATGAGCAGTTCTTC
few	TRBV7-6	TRBJ1-4	.	CASSLGLTNEKLFF	TGTGCCAGCAGCTTAGGCCTCACTAATGAAAAACTGTTTTTT
many	TRBV7-8	TRBJ2-7	TRBD1	CASSLKGGAYEQYF	TGTGCCAGCAGCTTAAAAGGGGGCGCCTACGAGCAGTACTTC
few	TRBV15	TRBJ2-7	.	CATSRERWAIQGEEQYF	TGTGCCACCAGCAGGGAAAGATGGGCAATACAGGGAGAGGAGCAGTACTTC
.	TRBV11-2	TRBJ1-5	.	CASSTPGGPQHF	TGTGCCAGCAGCACACCTGGGGGACCCCAGCATTTT
.	TRBV7-8	TRBJ2-1	TRBD2	CASSLARPGLGQNEQFF	TGTGCCAGCAGCTTAGCTCGCCCGGGACTAGGTCAGAATGAGCAGTTCTTC
.	TRBV20-1	TRBJ2-5	TRBD2	CSGLTSGRAYPQETQYF	TGCAGTGGCTTGACTAGCGGGAGGGCCTACCCCCAAGAGACCCAGTACTTC
many	TRBV7-7	TRBJ2-1	.	CASSLKSGRDEQFF	TGTGCCAGCAGCTTAAAGTCGGGACGAGATGAGCAGTTCTTC
.	TRBV6-6	TRBJ2-5	.	CASSYRKETQYF	TGTGCCAGCAGTTACAGGAAAGAGACCCAGTACTTC
.	TRBV10-3	TRBJ1-1	.	CAISESIPRGTEAFF	TGTGCCATCAGTGAGTCGATTCCGCGGGGAACTGAAGCTTTCTTT
.	TRBV29-1	TRBJ2-6	TRBD1	CSFRDRGPLGGANVLTF	TGCAGCTTCCGGGACAGGGGGCCACTCGGAGGGGCCAACGTCCTGACTTTC
.	TRBV7-9	TRBJ1-1	.	CASSPRRPGAEAFF	TGTGCCAGCAGCCCCCGAAGGCCGGGCGCTGAAGCTTTCTTT
few	TRBV18	TRBJ2-4	.	CASSPGAVAKNIQYF	TGTGCCAGCTCACCAGGGGCCGTAGCCAAAAACATTCAGTACTTC
few	TRBV24-1	TRBJ1-2	.	CATSDPPVRAASNYGYTF	TGTGCCACCAGTGATCCCCCTGTTCGGGCCGCTTCTAACTATGGCTACACCTTC
few	TRBV12-3/TRBV12-4	TRBJ2-1	.	CASSNPTRRISYNEQFF	TGTGCCAGCAGCAACCCAACTCGACGGATTTCCTACAATGAGCAGTTCTTC
.	TRBV12-2	TRBJ1-1	.	CASRFPYDQQNTEAFF	TGTGCAAGTCGCTTTCCGTATGACCAGCAGAACACTGAAGCTTTCTTT
few	TRBV5-5	TRBJ2-6	.	CASIPVRSSGANVLTF	TGTGCCAGCATCCCAGTACGTAGCTCTGGGGCCAACGTCCTGACTTTC
many	TRBV12-3/TRBV12-4	TRBJ1-6	.	CASKNGQNNSPLHF	TGTGCCAGCAAAAACGGACAGAATAATTCACCCCTCCACTTT
many	TRBV20-1	TRBJ1-1	.	CSASRVNTEAFF	TGCAGTGCTAGTCGGGTGAACACTGAAGCTTTCTTT
few	TRBV7-3	TRBJ2-3	.	CASSLQASAATDTQYF	TGTGCCAGCAGCTTACAGGCATCAGCCGCCACAGATACGCAGTATTTT
few	TRBV12-3/TRBV12-4	TRBJ2-1	.	CASSLPRGRIDEQFF	TGTGCCAGCAGTTTACCCCGTGGACGGATTGATGAGCAGTTCTTC
many	TRBV5-1	TRBJ2-6	.	CASSLNAGANVLTF	TGCGCCAGCAGCTTGAATGCCGGGGCCAACGTCCTGACTTTC
.	TRBV12-3/TRBV12-4	TRBJ1-1	.	CASTRGYTEAFF	TGTGCCAGCACTCGGGGCTACACTGAAGCTTTCTTT
few	TRBV28	TRBJ1-5	TRBD1	CASSPVSPGGRFQPQHF	TGTGCCAGCAGTCCCGTTTCCCCAGGGGGCAGGTTTCAGCCCCAGCATTTT